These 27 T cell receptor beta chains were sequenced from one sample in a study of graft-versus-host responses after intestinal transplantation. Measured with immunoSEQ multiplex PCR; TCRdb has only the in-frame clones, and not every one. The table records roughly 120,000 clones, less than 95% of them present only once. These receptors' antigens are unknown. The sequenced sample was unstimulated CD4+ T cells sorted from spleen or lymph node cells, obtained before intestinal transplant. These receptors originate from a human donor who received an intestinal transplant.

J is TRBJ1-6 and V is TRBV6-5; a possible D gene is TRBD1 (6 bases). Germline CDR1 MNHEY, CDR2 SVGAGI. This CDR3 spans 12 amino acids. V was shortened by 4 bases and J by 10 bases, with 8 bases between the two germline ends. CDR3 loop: CASSFRGSPLHF. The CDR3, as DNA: TGTGCCAGCAGTTTCAGGGGCTCACCCCTCCACTTT.

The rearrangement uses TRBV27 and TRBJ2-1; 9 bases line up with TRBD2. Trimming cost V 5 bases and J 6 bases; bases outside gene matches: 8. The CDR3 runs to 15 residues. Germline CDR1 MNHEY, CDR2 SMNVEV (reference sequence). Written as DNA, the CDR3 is TGTGCCAGCAGTCTACAGACTAGCGGCTTCAATGAGCAGTTCTTC. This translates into CASSLQTSGFNEQFF.

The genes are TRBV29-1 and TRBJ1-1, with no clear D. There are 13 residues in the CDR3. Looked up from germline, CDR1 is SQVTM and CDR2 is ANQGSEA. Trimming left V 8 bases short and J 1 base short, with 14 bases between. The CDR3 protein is CSSLGSWNTEAFF. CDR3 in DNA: TGCAGCTCCCTCGGGTCGTGGAACACTGAAGCTTTCTTT.

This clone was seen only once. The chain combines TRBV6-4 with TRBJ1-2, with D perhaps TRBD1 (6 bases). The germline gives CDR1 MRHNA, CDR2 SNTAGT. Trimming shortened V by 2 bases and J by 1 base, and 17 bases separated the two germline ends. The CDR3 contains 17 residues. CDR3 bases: TGTGCCAGCAGTGACATGGGGGCGCAGGCTCTTAACTATGGCTACACCTTC. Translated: CASSDMGAQALNYGYTF.

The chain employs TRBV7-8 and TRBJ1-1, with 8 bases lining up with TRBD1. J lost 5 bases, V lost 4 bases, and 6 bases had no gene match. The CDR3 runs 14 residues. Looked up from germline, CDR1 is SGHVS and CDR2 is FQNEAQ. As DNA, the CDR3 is TGTGCCAGCAGCTCCCGACAGGGGTTAACTGAAGCTTTCTTT. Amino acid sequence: CASSSRQGLTEAFF.

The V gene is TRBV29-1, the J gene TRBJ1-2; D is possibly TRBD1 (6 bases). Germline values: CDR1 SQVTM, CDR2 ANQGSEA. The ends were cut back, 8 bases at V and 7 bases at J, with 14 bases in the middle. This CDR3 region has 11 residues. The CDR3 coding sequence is TGCAGCTCTTGGACAGCAGGTGGCTACACCTTC. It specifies CSSWTAGGYTF.

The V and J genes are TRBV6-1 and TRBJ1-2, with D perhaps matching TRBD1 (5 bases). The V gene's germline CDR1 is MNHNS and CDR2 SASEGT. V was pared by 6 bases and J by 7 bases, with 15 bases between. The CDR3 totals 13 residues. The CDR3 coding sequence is TGTGCCAGCAGGGCTACAGGCTCCCTTGGCTACACCTTC. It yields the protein CASRATGSLGYTF.

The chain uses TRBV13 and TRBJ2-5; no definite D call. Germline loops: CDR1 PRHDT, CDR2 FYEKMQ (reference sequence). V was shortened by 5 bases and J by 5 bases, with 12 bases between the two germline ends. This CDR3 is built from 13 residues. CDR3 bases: TGTGCCAGCAGCGAAGGAGCCCAGGAGACCCAGTACTTC. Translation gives CASSEGAQETQYF.

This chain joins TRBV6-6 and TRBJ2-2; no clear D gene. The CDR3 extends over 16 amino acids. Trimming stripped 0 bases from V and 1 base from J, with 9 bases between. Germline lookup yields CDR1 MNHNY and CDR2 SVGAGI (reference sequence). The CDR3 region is CASSYSAARNTGELFF. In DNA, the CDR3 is TGTGCCAGCAGTTACTCTGCAGCGAGGAACACCGGGGAGCTGTTTTTT.

This chain's CDR3 is CASSYASGTLYEQYF. DNA of the CDR3: TGTGCCAGCAGTTACGCTAGCGGGACACTCTACGAGCAGTACTTC. This chain joins TRBV6-6 and TRBJ2-7; 9 nucleotides match TRBD2. The V gene's germline CDR1 is MNHNY and CDR2 SVGAGI (reference sequence). This CDR3 has 15 residues. V was pared by 2 bases and J by 3 bases, with 5 bases of the junction left unmatched.

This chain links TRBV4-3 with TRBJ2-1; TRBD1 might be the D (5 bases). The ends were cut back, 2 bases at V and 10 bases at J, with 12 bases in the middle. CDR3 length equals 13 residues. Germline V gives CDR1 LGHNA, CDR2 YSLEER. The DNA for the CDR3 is TGCGCCAGCAGCCAAAGTTTGGGGCAAGAGCAGTTCTTC. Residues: CASSQSLGQEQFF.

The DNA for the CDR3 is TGTGCCAGCAGTTTTCGGACAGAACTCTATGGCTACACCTTC. This gives the protein CASSFRTELYGYTF. The gene calls are TRBV28 and TRBJ1-2, with D perhaps matching TRBD1 (6 bases). Germline assignment: CDR1 MDHEN and CDR2 SYDVKM. The CDR3 contains 14 residues. V lost 3 bases to trimming and J lost 4 bases, with 12 bases between them.

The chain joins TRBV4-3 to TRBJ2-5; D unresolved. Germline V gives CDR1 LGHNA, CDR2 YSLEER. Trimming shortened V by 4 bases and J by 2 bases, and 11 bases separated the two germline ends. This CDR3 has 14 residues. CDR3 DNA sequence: TGCGCCAGCAGCCCTGTTATCGGGCAAGAGACCCAGTACTTC. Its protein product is CASSPVIGQETQYF.

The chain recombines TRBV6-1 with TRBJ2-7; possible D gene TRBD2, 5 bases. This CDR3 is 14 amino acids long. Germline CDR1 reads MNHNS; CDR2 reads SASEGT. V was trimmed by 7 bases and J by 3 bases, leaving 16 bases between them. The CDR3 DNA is TGTGCCAGCACCCGGGGAAGCAGATACTACGAGCAGTACTTC. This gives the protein CASTRGSRYYEQYF.

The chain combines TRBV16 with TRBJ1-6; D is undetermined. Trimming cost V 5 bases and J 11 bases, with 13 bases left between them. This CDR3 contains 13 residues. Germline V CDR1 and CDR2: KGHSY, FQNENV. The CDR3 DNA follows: TGTGCCAGCAGCAGAGGAGTTCGGGCACCCCTCCACTTT. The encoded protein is CASSRGVRAPLHF.

The CDR3 is CASSHRPVGGTDTQYF. CDR3 bases: TGTGCCAGCTCACACCGCCCAGTCGGAGGCACAGATACGCAGTATTTT. The rearrangement joins TRBV18 to TRBJ2-3; D is unclear. V lost 4 bases, J lost 1 base, and 15 bases lay in between. CDR1 is KGHSH and CDR2 is LQKENI in the germline V gene. CDR3 length equals 16 residues.

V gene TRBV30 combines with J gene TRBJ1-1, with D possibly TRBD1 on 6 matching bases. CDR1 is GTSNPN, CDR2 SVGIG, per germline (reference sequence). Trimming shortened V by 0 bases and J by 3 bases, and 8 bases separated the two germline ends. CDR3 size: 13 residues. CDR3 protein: CAWSVGGYTEAFF. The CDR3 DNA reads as TGTGCCTGGAGTGTAGGGGGTTACACTGAAGCTTTCTTT.

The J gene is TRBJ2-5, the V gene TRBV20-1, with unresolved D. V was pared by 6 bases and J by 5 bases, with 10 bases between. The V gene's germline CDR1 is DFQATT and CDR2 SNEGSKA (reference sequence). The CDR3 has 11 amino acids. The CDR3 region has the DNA TGCAGTGCGGAGTCAGTGGAGACCCAGTACTTC. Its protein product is CSAESVETQYF.

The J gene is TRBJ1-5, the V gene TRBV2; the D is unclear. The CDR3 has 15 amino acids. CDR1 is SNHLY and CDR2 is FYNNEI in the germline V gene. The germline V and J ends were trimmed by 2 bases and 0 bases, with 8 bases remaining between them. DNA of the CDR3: TGTGCCAGCAGTGAACTGGCCCTTAGCAATCAGCCCCAGCATTTT. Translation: CASSELALSNQPQHF.

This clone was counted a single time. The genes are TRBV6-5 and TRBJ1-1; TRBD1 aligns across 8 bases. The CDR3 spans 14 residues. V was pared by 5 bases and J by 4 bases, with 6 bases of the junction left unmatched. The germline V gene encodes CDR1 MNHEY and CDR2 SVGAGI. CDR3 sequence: CASSRADRATEAFF. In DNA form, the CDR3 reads TGTGCCAGCAGTCGGGCGGACAGGGCCACTGAAGCTTTCTTT.

CDR3 residues: CASSPHRDNSPLHF. Written as DNA, the CDR3 is TGTGCCAGCAGTCCGCACAGGGATAATTCACCCCTCCACTTT. The chain uses TRBV27 and TRBJ1-6; the D gene is possibly TRBD1 (6 bases). V lost 5 bases and J lost 5, with 10 bases in between. The CDR3 sequence is 14 residues long. Germline V gene sequence: CDR1 MNHEY, CDR2 SMNVEV (reference sequence).

CDR3 sequence: CASSFSFRGEAYGNTEAFF. DNA for the CDR3: TGTGCCAGCAGTTTCAGTTTCAGGGGAGAGGCCTATGGGAACACTGAAGCTTTCTTT. The chain joins TRBV28 to TRBJ1-1; TRBD1 is a possible D gene (6 bases). Trimming took off 3 bases at V and 1 base at J, with 24 bases between the two ends. The CDR3 is 19 amino acids. Germline CDR1 is MDHEN and CDR2 is SYDVKM. Variable domain in full (rest from reference TRBV28 and TRBJ1-1): DVKVTQSSRYLVKRTGEKVFLECVQDMDHENMFWYRQDPGLGLRLIYFSYDVKMKEKGDIPEGYSVSREKKERFSLILESASTNQTSMYLCASSFSFRGEAYGNTEAFFGQGTRLTVV.

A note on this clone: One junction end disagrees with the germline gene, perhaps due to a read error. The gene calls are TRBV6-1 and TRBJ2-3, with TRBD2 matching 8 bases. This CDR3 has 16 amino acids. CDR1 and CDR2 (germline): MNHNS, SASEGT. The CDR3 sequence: CASREAGTRSTDTQYF. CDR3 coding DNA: TGTGCCAGCAGGGAAGCCGGGACTAGAAGCACAGATACGCAGTATTTT.

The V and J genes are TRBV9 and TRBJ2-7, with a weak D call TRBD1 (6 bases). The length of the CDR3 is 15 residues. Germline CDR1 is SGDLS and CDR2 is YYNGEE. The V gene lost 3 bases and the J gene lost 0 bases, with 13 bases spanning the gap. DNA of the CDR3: TGTGCCAGCAGCGCAGGGGACATTCCCTCCTACGAGCAGTACTTC. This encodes CASSAGDIPSYEQYF.

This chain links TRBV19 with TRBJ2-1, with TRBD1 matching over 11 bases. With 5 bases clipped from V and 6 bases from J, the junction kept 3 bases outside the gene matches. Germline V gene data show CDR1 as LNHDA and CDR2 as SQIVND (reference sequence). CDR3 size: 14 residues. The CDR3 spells CASSSGTGGNEQFF. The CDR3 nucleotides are TGTGCCAGTAGTTCCGGGACAGGGGGCAATGAGCAGTTCTTC.

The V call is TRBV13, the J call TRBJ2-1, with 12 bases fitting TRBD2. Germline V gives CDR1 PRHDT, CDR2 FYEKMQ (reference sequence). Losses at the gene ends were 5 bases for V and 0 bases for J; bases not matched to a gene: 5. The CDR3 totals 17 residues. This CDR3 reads CASSKRLAGDSYNEQFF. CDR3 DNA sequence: TGTGCCAGCAGCAAGCGACTAGCGGGAGACTCCTACAATGAGCAGTTCTTC.

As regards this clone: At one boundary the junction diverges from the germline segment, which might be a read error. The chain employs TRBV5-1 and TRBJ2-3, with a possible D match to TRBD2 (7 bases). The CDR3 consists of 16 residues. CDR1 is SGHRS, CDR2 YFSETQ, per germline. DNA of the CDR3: TGCGCCAGCAGCTTGGCGGGGGGCGTCTTGACAGATATGCAGTATTTT. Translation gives CASSLAGGVLTDMQYF.